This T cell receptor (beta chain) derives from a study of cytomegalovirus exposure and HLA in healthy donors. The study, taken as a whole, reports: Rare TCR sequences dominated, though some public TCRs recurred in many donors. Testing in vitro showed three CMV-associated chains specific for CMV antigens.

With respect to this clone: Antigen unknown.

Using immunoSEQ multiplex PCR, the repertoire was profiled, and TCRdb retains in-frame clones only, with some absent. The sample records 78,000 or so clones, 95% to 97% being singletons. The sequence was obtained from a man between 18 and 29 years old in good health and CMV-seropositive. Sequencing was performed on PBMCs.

CDR3 residues: CASSGRTGSLITGNTIYF. The CDR3 bases are TGTGCCAGCAGCGGCCGGACAGGGTCCCTAATCACTGGAAACACCATATATTTT. The chain couples TRBV7-9 to TRBJ1-3; 8 bases are a match to TRBD1. The CDR3 runs 18 residues. The trim removed 5 bases at V and 2 bases at J, leaving 14 bases unmatched. From germline, CDR1 is SEHNR and CDR2 FQNEAQ (reference sequence).